This T cell receptor beta chain originates from a study of T cell repertoires in cytomegalovirus infection. In the study overall: Used in the study were CMV epitopes, some recently identified and HLA-C-restricted, others well-studied and HLA-B-restricted.

CDR1 SGHAT and CDR2 FQNNGV come from the germline V gene. The V gene lost 6 bases and the J gene lost 0 bases, with 11 bases spanning the gap. CDR3 length: 14 amino acids. Only a few counts were recorded for this clonotype. Its antigen is currently unknown. TCRdb redid the calling of the reads with MiXCR, one entry per CDR3 protein. Seen here are approximately 990,000 distinct CDR3 sequences, approximately 31% observed once, and the top ten hold 11% to 15%. The receptor comes from a human donor in good health (CMV status not recorded). Some clones in this sample may be carry-over from other donors' samples. The chain couples TRBV11-2 to TRBJ2-5, with D hard to call. This material consisted of cultured CD8+ T cells from PBMCs, taken from culture after CMV antigen stimulation. The CDR3 spells CASSRNRDQETQYF. CDR3 coding DNA: TGTGCCAGCAGTCGAAACCGGGACCAAGAGACCCAGTACTTC.